This T cell receptor (beta chain) was profiled in a study of shared T cell receptors in the human thymus. The V end was cut by 5 bases, the J end by 5 bases, with 9 bases between. The CDR3 covers 12 residues. CDR1 and CDR2 (germline): SGHVT, SQSDAQ. Sequencing was performed with immunoSEQ multiplex PCR; in TCRdb, only in-frame clones are kept and a portion is missing. This sample has some 660,000 clones, with about 87% found just once. This sample was also put to use in a study of human thymus T cells. From that second work: Thymus was obtained from resections taken during corrective heart surgery. Thymic and blood repertoires appeared to display a bias in their usage of V and J genes. Related research reported highly overlapping thymic repertoires among unrelated individuals.

The sequence came from a boy under two years old with a congenital heart defect. The sequencing input was thymocytes. The V gene is TRBV7-4, the J gene TRBJ1-1, with D possibly TRBD1 on 5 matching bases. This chain's CDR3 is CASSRQPTEAFF. The CDR3 DNA reads as TGTGCCAGCAGCCGACAGCCAACTGAAGCTTTCTTT. Together with reference TRBV7-4 and TRBJ1-1, the CDR3 gives the full variable domain: GAGVSQSPRYKVAKRGRDVALRCDSISGHVTLYWYRQTLGQGSEVLTYSQSDAQRDKSGRPSGRFSAERPERSVSTLKIQRTEQGDSAVYLCASSRQPTEAFFGQGTRLTVV.